This T cell receptor (beta chain) was sequenced during a study of response to subunit inactivated influenza vaccine. This clonotype showed up just a few times. This CDR3 has 18 residues. V was clipped by 6 bases and J by 0 bases, with 24 bases between them. From germline, CDR1 is DFQATT and CDR2 SNEGSKA (reference sequence). TCRdb analysed the RT-PCR reads with MiXCR anew, one entry per CDR3 protein. This sample has about 610,000 distinct CDR3 sequences, with around 15% found just once. This material consisted of PBMCs from blood, taken roughly 12 days after vaccination. The receptor was isolated from a man in his fifties or sixties who received an inactivated influenza vaccine. The chain is built from TRBV20-1 and TRBJ1-5, with D possibly matching TRBD1 (5 bases). The CDR3 coding sequence is TGCAGTGCCTCCGCTAGGACAAGGGGCTTGTATAGCAATCAGCCCCAGCATTTT. Translation gives CSASARTRGLYSNQPQHF.